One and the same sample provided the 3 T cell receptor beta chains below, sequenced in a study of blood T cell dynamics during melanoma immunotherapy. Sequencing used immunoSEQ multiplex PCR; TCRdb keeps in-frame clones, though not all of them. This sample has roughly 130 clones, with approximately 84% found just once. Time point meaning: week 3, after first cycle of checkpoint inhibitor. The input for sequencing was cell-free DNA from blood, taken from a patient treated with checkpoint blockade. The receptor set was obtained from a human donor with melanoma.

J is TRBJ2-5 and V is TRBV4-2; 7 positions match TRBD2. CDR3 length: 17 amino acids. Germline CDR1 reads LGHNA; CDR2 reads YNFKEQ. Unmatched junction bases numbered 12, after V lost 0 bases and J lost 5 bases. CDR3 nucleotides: TGTGCCAGCAGCCAAGATGTCGTGGGAGGGCCTGTGGAGACCCAGTACTTC. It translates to CASSQDVVGGPVETQYF.

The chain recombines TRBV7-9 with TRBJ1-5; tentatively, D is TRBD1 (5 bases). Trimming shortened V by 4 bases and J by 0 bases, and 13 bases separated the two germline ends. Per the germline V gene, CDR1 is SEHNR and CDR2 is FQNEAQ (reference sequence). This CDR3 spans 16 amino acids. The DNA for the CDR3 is TGTGCCAGCAGCTCGACCCAGGGAAATAGCAATCAGCCCCAGCATTTT. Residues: CASSSTQGNSNQPQHF.

The CDR3 is CASSLLQGWNEQYF. The CDR3 coding sequence is TGTGCCAGCAGCTTGTTACAGGGTTGGAACGAGCAGTACTTC. The chain links TRBV5-6 to TRBJ2-7, with D maybe TRBD1 (6 bases). This CDR3 region has 14 residues. Germline lookup yields CDR1 SGHDT and CDR2 YYEEEE. The germline V and J ends were trimmed by 1 base and 5 bases, with 13 bases remaining between them.